The rows below give T cell receptor beta chains drawn from one sample of a study of cytomegalovirus exposure and HLA in healthy donors. Clones were sequenced by immunoSEQ multiplex PCR, and TCRdb holds only the in-frame ones, with some missing. Seen here are over 150,000 clones, about three quarters observed once, and the top ten hold 3% to 3.5%. The sample taken for sequencing was PBMCs. All receptors derive from a woman between 50 and 59 years old in good health and CMV-seropositive. Each CDR3 is given with its conserved first and last residue. The order of the fields is V gene, D gene, J gene, clone size, CDR3 DNA, CDR3 protein. A D gene is named only where the DNA matches it firmly. Expanded clones are given a class, and other clones once, few, many or no size at all.

TRBV7-8	TRBD1	TRBJ1-5	NA	TGTGCCAGCAGCCTGGGACAGATAGGAGGCTCAGCCCAGCATTTT	CASSLGQIGGSAQHF
TRBV29-1	NA	TRBJ2-1	once	TGCAGCGTCGGGACACCCGATTTGGGGGTTTCCTACAATGAGCAGTTCTTC	CSVGTPDLGVSYNEQFF
TRBV7-6	TRBD2	TRBJ2-1	NA	TGTGCCAGCAGCTTAGTCCCACTAGCGACTTCCTACAATGAGCAGTTCTTC	CASSLVPLATSYNEQFF
TRBV9	TRBD2	TRBJ2-1	once	TGTGCCAGCACCAGAGCGGGAGGGTTCAATGAGCAGTTCTTC	CASTRAGGFNEQFF
TRBV28	NA	TRBJ1-2	NA	TGTGCCAGCAGTTTGGCGGAGGGCTATGGCTACACCTTC	CASSLAEGYGYTF
TRBV4-3	NA	TRBJ2-3	NA	TGCGCCAGCAGCCAAGAAGGGGGGGGAAGGGCAGATACGCAGTATTTT	CASSQEGGGRADTQYF
TRBV9	TRBD2	TRBJ2-3	NA	TGTGCCAGCAGCCCAAGGGTAGCGGGGGCTAATACAGATACGCAGTATTTT	CASSPRVAGANTDTQYF
TRBV7-9	TRBD1	TRBJ2-3	NA	TGTGCCAGCAGCTCTAGGGGGCACCGCACAGATACGCAGTATTTT	CASSSRGHRTDTQYF
TRBV6-1	TRBD2	TRBJ2-7	NA	TGTGCCAGCTCGCGGGGGGGCGAGCAGTACTTC	CASSRGGEQYF
TRBV25-1	TRBD1	TRBJ1-2	NA	TGTGCCAGCAGTGAACCGATGACAGGGGTCTATGGCTACACCTTC	CASSEPMTGVYGYTF
TRBV28	TRBD1	TRBJ1-5	NA	TGTGCCAGCAGTTTTTCAGGGGGCAAAGGGTTTAATCAGCCCCAGCATTTT	CASSFSGGKGFNQPQHF
TRBV19	TRBD1	TRBJ1-4	NA	TGTGCCAGTTCAGGACAGGGGGGCGAAAAACTGTTTTTT	CASSGQGGEKLFF
TRBV7-2	NA	TRBJ1-6	NA	TGTGCCAGCAGCTTCCGACAAGAACCCCTCCACTTT	CASSFRQEPLHF
TRBV11-2	TRBD2	TRBJ2-5	few	TGTGCCAGCAGCCCGGTCGGGCTAGCGGGATACATACGAGAGACCCAGTACTTC	CASSPVGLAGYIRETQYF
TRBV18	TRBD1	TRBJ1-1	NA	TGTGCCAGCTCACCCTCGGACAGGGAAGCTTTCTTT	CASSPSDREAFF
TRBV10-3	TRBD1	TRBJ1-1	NA	TGTGCCATCAGTGACCGACAGGGGAACACTGAAGCTTTCTTT	CAISDRQGNTEAFF